The entry below describes one T cell receptor (beta chain). Participants had their cohort set by participant-reported clinical history. The data were produced by immunoSEQ multiplex PCR, yet TCRdb's version contains in-frame clones alone and is incomplete. The table includes fewer than 350,000 clones, roughly 93% detected once. The data belong to a study of blood T cell repertoires in COVID-19. About the research overall: In each case, the material was cDNA or gDNA derived from T cells, B-cell-depleted T cells, or PBMCs.

Germline lookup yields CDR1 SGHTA and CDR2 FQGNSA. V was pared by 5 bases and J by 4 bases, with 11 bases between. The CDR3 is 13 residues long. The source is a woman between 35 and 50 years old with acute COVID-19. The chain recombines TRBV7-2 with TRBJ1-1; weak D call: TRBD1 (5 bases). Sequenced: PBMCs or T cells enriched from blood (not recorded which). The CDR3 sequence is CASSVDRLTEAFF. CDR3 bases: TGTGCCAGCAGCGTTGACAGACTCACTGAAGCTTTCTTT. Complete variable domain (other parts from reference TRBV7-2 and TRBJ1-1): GAGVSQSPSNKVTEKGKDVELRCDPISGHTALYWYRQSLGQGLEFLIYFQGNSAPDKSGLPSDRFSAERTGGSVSTLTIQRTQQEDSAVYLCASSVDRLTEAFFGQGTRLTVV.